This TCR beta chain was sequenced in a study of blood T cell repertoires in COVID-19. The germline V gene encodes CDR1 SGDLS and CDR2 YYNGEE. The V gene end was trimmed by 7 bases and the J gene end by 1 base; junction bases not matched to a gene: 8. The CDR3 runs to 17 residues. Data came from immunoSEQ multiplex PCR; TCRdb stores just in-frame clones and leaves some out. The sample includes 190,000 or so clones, about 81% of them seen just once. The chain employs TRBV9 and TRBJ2-6; 10 nucleotides agree with TRBD1. The sequence was obtained from a man between 35 and 55 years old who had recovered from COVID-19. Input material: PBMCs or T cells enriched from blood (not recorded which). CDR3 in amino acids: CASSRGDRGSGANVLTF. CDR3 bases: TGTGCCAGCTCCCGTGGGGACAGGGGTTCTGGGGCCAACGTCCTGACTTTC.